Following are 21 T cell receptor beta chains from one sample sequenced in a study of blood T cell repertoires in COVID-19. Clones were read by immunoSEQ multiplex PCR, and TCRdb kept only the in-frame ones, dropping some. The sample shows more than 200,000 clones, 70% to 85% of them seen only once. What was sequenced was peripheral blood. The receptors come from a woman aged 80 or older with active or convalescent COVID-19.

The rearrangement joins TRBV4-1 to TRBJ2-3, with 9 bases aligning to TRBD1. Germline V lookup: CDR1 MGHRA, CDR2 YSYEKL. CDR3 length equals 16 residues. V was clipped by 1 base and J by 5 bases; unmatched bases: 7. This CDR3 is CASSQAGTGIVDTQYF. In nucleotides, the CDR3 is TGCGCCAGCAGCCAAGCCGGGACAGGGATCGTAGATACGCAGTATTTT.

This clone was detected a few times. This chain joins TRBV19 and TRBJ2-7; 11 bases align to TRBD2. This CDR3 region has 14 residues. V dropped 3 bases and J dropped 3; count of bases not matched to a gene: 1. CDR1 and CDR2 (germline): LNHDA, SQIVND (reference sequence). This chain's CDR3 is CASSMGLAVYEQYF. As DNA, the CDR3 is TGTGCCAGTAGTATGGGACTAGCGGTCTACGAGCAGTACTTC.

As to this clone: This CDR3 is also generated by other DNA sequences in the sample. The CDR3 sequence is CASSHTGSSYNSPLHF. For the CDR3, the DNA is TGTGCCAGCAGTCATACAGGGAGCTCCTATAATTCACCCCTCCACTTT. The rearrangement uses TRBV2 and TRBJ1-6, with a tentative D call TRBD1 (6 bases). Per germline, CDR1 SNHLY and CDR2 FYNNEI. The CDR3 contains 16 residues. The V and J ends lost 5 bases and 0 bases respectively, with 11 bases between them.

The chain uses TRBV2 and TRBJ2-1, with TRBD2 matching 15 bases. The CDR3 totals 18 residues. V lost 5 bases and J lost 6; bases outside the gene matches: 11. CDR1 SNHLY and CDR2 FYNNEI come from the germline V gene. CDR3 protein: CASSLTGTSGRYGNEQFF. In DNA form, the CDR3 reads TGTGCCAGCAGTCTTACAGGGACTAGCGGGAGGTACGGCAATGAGCAGTTCTTC.

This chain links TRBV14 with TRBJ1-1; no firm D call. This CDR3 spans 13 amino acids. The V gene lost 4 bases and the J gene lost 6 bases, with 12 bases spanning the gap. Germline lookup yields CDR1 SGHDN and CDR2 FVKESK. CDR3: CASSPSRESEAFF. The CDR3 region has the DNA TGTGCCAGCAGCCCGAGCCGAGAATCTGAAGCTTTCTTT.

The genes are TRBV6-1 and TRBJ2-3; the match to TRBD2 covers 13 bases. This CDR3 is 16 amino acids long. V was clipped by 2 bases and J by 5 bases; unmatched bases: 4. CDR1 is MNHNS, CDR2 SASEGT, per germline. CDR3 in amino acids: CASSERTSGSGDTQYF. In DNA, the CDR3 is TGTGCCAGCAGTGAACGGACTAGCGGGAGCGGAGATACGCAGTATTTT.

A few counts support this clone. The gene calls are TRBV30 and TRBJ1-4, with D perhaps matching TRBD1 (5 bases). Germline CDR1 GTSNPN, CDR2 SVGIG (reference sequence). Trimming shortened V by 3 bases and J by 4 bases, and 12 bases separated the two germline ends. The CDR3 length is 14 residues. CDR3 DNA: TGTGCCTGGAGGGGGCCAGGTGGTAATGAAAAACTGTTTTTT. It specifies CAWRGPGGNEKLFF.

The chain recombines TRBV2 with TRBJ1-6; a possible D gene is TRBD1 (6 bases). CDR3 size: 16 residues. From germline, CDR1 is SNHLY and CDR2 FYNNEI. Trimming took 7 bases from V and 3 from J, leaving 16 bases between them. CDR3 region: CASTHGGQSYNSPLHF. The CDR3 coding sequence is TGTGCCAGCACCCACGGAGGACAGAGCTATAATTCACCCCTCCACTTT.

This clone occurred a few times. CDR3 sequence (DNA): TGTGCCAGCAGCGTAGCGGTAGCGGGAGGGTACACTAGCACAGATACGCAGTATTTT. Translated: CASSVAVAGGYTSTDTQYF. The V gene is TRBV9, the J gene TRBJ2-3, with 11 nucleotides matching TRBD2. V was pared by 0 bases and J by 0 bases, with 9 bases of the junction left unmatched. The CDR3 sequence is 19 residues long. CDR1 and CDR2 from the germline V gene are SGDLS and YYNGEE.

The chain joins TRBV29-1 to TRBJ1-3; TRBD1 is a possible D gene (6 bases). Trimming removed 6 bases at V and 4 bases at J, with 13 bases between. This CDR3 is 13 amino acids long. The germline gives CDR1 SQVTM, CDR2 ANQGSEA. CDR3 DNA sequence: TGCAGCGTCGCCCGGGACACCGGAAACACCATATATTTT. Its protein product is CSVARDTGNTIYF.

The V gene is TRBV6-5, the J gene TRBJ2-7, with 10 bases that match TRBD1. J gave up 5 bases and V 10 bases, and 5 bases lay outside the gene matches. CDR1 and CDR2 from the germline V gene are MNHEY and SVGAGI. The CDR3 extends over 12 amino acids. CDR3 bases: TGTGCCACCAGAGGGACAGGGGACGAGCAGTACTTC. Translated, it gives CATRGTGDEQYF.

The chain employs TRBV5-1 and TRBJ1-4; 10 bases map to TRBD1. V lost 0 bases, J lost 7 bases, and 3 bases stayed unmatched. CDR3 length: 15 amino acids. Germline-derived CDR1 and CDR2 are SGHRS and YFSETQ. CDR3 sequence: CASSLGDRGTEKLFF. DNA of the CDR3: TGCGCCAGCAGCTTGGGGGACAGGGGAACTGAAAAACTGTTTTTT.

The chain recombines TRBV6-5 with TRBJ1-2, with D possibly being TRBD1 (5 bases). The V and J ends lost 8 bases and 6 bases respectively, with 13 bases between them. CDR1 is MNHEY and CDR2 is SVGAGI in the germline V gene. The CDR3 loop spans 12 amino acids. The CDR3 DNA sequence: TGTGCCAGCTCTCAGGGCGTTGATGGCTACACCTTC. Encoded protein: CASSQGVDGYTF.

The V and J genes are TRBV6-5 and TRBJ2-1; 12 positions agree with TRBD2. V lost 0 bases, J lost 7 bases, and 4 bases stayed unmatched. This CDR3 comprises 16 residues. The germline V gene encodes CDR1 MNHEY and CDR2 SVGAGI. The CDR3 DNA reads TGTGCCAGCAGTTACTCCCTAGCGGGAGGGCCGAATGAGCAGTTCTTC. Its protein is CASSYSLAGGPNEQFF.

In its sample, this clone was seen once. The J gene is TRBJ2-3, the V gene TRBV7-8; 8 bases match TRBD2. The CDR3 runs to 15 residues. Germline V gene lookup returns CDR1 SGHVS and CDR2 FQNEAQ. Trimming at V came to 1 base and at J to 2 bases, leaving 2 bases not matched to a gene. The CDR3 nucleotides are TGTGCCAGCAGCTTAGTAGGACTAGCCACAGATACGCAGTATTTT. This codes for CASSLVGLATDTQYF. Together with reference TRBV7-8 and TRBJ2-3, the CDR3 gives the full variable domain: GAGVSQSPRYKVAKRGQDVALRCDPISGHVSLFWYQQALGQGPEFLTYFQNEAQLDKSGLPSDRFFAERPEGSVSTLKIQRTQQEDSAVYLCASSLVGLATDTQYFGPGTRLTVL.

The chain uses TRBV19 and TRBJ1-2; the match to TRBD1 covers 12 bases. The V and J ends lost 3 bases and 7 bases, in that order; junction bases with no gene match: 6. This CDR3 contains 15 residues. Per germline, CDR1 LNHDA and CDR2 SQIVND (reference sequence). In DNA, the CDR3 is TGTGCCAGTAGTATTCCGGGACAGGGGGCGGTTGGCTACACCTTC. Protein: CASSIPGQGAVGYTF. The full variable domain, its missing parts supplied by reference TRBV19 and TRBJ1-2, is DGGITQSPKYLFRKEGQNVTLSCEQNLNHDAMYWYRQDPGQGLRLIYYSQIVNDFQKGDIAEGYSVSREKKESFPLTVTSAQKNPTAFYLCASSIPGQGAVGYTFGSGTRLTVV.

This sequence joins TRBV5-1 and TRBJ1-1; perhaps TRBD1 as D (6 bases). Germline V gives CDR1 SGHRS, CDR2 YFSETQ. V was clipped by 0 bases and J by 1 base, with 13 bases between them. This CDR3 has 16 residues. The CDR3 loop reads CASSLGTAEGNTEAFF. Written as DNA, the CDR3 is TGCGCCAGCAGCTTGGGGACAGCCGAGGGGAACACTGAAGCTTTCTTT.

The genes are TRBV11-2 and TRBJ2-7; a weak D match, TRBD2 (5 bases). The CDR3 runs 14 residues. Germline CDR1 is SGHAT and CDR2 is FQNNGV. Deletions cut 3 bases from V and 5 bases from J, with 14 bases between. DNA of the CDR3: TGTGCCAGCAGCTTCGGGGTAGCTGTCAACGAGCAGTACTTC. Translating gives CASSFGVAVNEQYF.

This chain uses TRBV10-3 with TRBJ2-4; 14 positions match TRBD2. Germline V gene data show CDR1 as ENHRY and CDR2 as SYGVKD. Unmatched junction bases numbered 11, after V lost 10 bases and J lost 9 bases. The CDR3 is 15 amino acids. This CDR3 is CATGQGTSGSGIQYF. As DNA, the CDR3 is TGTGCCACCGGACAGGGGACTAGCGGGAGCGGCATTCAGTACTTC.

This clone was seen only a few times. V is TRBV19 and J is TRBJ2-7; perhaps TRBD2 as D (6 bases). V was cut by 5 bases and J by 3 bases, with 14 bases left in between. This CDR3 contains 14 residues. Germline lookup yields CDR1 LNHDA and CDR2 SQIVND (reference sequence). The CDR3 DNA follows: TGTGCCAGTAGTTCCGCAGGGACTTACTACGAGCAGTACTTC. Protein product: CASSSAGTYYEQYF.

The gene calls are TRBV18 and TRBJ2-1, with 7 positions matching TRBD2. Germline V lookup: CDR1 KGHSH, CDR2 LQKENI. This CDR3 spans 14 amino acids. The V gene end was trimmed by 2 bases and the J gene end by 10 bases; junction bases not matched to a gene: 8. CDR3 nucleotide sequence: TGTGCCAGCTCACCAGCTAGCGGTTTGATGGAGCAGTTCTTC. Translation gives CASSPASGLMEQFF.